Listed below are T cell receptor beta chains from one sample, sequenced in a study of T-cell reconstitution after alpha-beta-depleted transplantation in children. TCRdb reprocessed the PCR reads with MiXCR, giving one entry per CDR3 protein. The sample contains about 300,000 distinct CDR3 sequences, over 9% of which appear only once. The sequences come from PBMCs, collected before TCRalphabeta/CD19-depleted stem cell transplant. The source is a boy under two years old with acute myeloid leukemia, due to receive a stem cell transplant. Each CDR3 is given with its conserved first and last residue. Each record gives: V gene, clone size, D gene, J gene, CDR3 protein, CDR3 DNA. D genes are given only for firm matches. Not every row has a clone size; where given, it reads once, few, many or a size class.

TRBV12-3/TRBV12-4	many	TRBD2	TRBJ2-3	CASSDRRLASDTQYF	TGTGCCAGCAGTGACCGGCGACTAGCTTCGGATACGCAGTATTTT
TRBV2	many	TRBD1	TRBJ2-7	CASTESGTGFHEQYF	TGTGCCAGCACGGAGTCTGGGACAGGGTTCCACGAGCAGTACTTC
TRBV20-1	many	NA	TRBJ2-3	CSARDRSRGGLTDTQYF	TGCAGTGCTAGAGATCGGTCTAGGGGGGGACTCACAGATACGCAGTATTTT
TRBV12-3/TRBV12-4	NA	TRBD2	TRBJ2-7	CASSPPSGRTTYEQYF	TGTGCCAGCAGTCCGCCTAGCGGGAGGACTACCTACGAGCAGTACTTC
TRBV24-1	many	NA	TRBJ2-5	CATSANPPAPKETQYF	TGTGCCACCAGTGCCAACCCTCCCGCCCCTAAAGAGACCCAGTACTTC
TRBV28	many	NA	TRBJ1-1	CASSFATNTEAFF	TGTGCCAGCAGTTTTGCAACCAACACTGAAGCTTTCTTT
TRBV7-2	NA	NA	TRBJ1-2	CASHTLPGSGYTF	TGTGCCAGCCACACCTTGCCGGGGAGTGGCTACACCTTC
TRBV9	many	NA	TRBJ2-3	CASSVSAGSADTQYF	TGTGCCAGCAGCGTAAGCGCGGGGAGTGCAGATACGCAGTATTTT
TRBV20-1	few	NA	TRBJ1-5	CSARARRYQPQHF	TGCAGTGCTAGAGCTCGACGTTATCAGCCCCAGCATTTT
TRBV3-1	many	TRBD1	TRBJ2-7	CASSRSLTGVEQYF	TGTGCCAGCAGCCGATCCTTGACAGGGGTCGAGCAGTACTTC
TRBV5-1	many	NA	TRBJ2-1	CASSPRPSSYNEQFF	TGCGCCAGCAGCCCCAGGCCGAGCTCCTACAATGAGCAGTTCTTC
TRBV9	few	NA	TRBJ1-1	CASSVMPGQMNTEAFF	TGTGCCAGCAGCGTAATGCCAGGCCAGATGAACACTGAAGCTTTCTTT
TRBV11-1	many	TRBD2	TRBJ2-3	CASSLVTSGRTDRADTQYF	TGTGCCAGCAGCTTAGTGACTAGCGGGAGAACGGATCGCGCAGATACGCAGTATTTT
TRBV20-1	many	TRBD2	TRBJ2-2	CSASGRATGELFF	TGCAGTGCTAGCGGGAGGGCCACCGGGGAGCTGTTTTTT
TRBV20-1	many	TRBD2	TRBJ2-7	CSARAASGRINEQYF	TGCAGTGCTAGAGCCGCGAGCGGGAGGATCAACGAGCAGTACTTC
TRBV18	many	NA	TRBJ1-1	CASSPPAGGWTEAFF	TGTGCCAGCTCACCCCCGGCAGGAGGTTGGACTGAAGCTTTCTTT
TRBV15	many	NA	TRBJ1-3	CATSRVPHLSGNTIYF	TGTGCCACCAGCAGAGTTCCTCACCTCTCTGGAAACACCATATATTTT
TRBV19	NA	TRBD1	TRBJ1-5	CASRTRQGSHQPQHF	TGTGCCAGTAGGACCCGACAGGGGAGTCATCAGCCCCAGCATTTT
TRBV7-9	many	NA	TRBJ1-1	CASSFDPRVFAFF	TGTGCCAGCAGCTTCGACCCCCGCGTCTTTGCTTTCTTT
TRBV24-1	few	NA	TRBJ2-3	CATSDLGSLTPSTDTQYF	TGTGCCACCAGTGATTTAGGAAGTCTTACCCCTAGCACAGATACGCAGTATTTT
TRBV29-1	many	NA	TRBJ2-7	CSVDRGVGTTDEQYF	TGCAGCGTTGATCGGGGTGTTGGAACTACGGACGAGCAGTACTTC
TRBV5-5	few	NA	TRBJ2-2	CASSLGHLTTGELFF	TGTGCCAGCAGCTTGGGGCACCTAACGACCGGGGAGCTGTTTTTT
TRBV5-1	many	TRBD2	TRBJ2-7	CASSQGLAGGYEQYF	TGCGCCAGCAGTCAGGGACTAGCGGGGGGCTACGAGCAGTACTTC
TRBV5-1	many	NA	TRBJ1-6	CASSLEGGGSPLHF	TGCGCCAGCAGCTTGGAAGGGGGTGGGTCACCCCTCCACTTT
TRBV29-1	many	NA	TRBJ1-1	CSVERGVGVNTEAFF	TGCAGCGTTGAGCGGGGAGTAGGGGTGAACACTGAAGCTTTCTTT
TRBV9	many	TRBD1	TRBJ2-7	CASSIGTGRYEQYF	TGTGCCAGCAGCATCGGGACAGGGCGGTACGAGCAGTACTTC
TRBV10-3	many	NA	TRBJ2-1	CAISGTLGNEQFF	TGTGCCATCAGTGGCACATTGGGGAATGAGCAGTTCTTC
TRBV12-3/TRBV12-4	few	NA	TRBJ1-3	CASSSGRLSGNTIYF	TGTGCCAGCAGTTCGGGACGGCTCTCTGGAAACACCATATATTTT
TRBV7-2	few	NA	TRBJ1-2	CASSFTRYGYTF	TGTGCCAGCAGCTTCACACGTTATGGCTACACCTTC
TRBV27	many	NA	TRBJ1-4	CASSLVGGEKLFF	TGTGCCAGCAGTTTAGTAGGCGGGGAAAAACTGTTTTTT
TRBV9	many	TRBD2	TRBJ2-1	CASSVGTSVYNEQFF	TGTGCCAGCAGCGTCGGGACTAGCGTTTACAATGAGCAGTTCTTC
TRBV30	few	TRBD2	TRBJ2-2	CAYGAGGPRELFF	TGTGCCTATGGAGCGGGGGGGCCCAGGGAGCTGTTTTTT
TRBV5-1	many	TRBD2	TRBJ2-1	CASNFREGLFNEQFF	TGCGCCAGCAACTTTCGGGAGGGCCTATTCAATGAGCAGTTCTTC
TRBV2	NA	TRBD1	TRBJ2-1	CASRDREGDEQFF	TGTGCCAGCCGGGACAGGGAAGGCGATGAGCAGTTCTTC
TRBV6-6	many	NA	TRBJ1-2	CAGFDPANYGYTF	TGTGCCGGATTCGACCCGGCGAACTATGGCTACACCTTC
TRBV7-9	many	NA	TRBJ1-2	CASRVDSPGPYGYTF	TGTGCCAGCAGGGTTGACAGTCCTGGACCTTATGGCTACACCTTC
TRBV5-6	many	TRBD1	TRBJ1-1	CASSRGQPTQAFF	TGTGCCAGCAGCCGGGGACAGCCGACTCAAGCTTTCTTT
TRBV9	many	NA	TRBJ2-7	CASSVGGTYPYEQYF	TGTGCCAGCAGCGTAGGAGGGACGTACCCTTACGAGCAGTACTTC
TRBV20-1	many	NA	TRBJ2-2	CSARRLRTSNTGELFF	TGCAGTGCTAGAAGGCTCAGGACCTCAAACACCGGGGAGCTGTTTTTT
TRBV9	many	NA	TRBJ2-2	CASTVRGNTGELFF	TGTGCCAGCACTGTGCGGGGGAACACCGGGGAGCTGTTTTTT
TRBV5-1	many	NA	TRBJ2-2	CASSLEFSGQADTGELFF	TGCGCCAGCAGCTTGGAATTTTCGGGGCAGGCGGACACCGGGGAGCTGTTTTTT
TRBV21-1	few	NA	TRBJ2-1	CASKSTSPNEQFF	TGTGCCAGCAAATCGACTAGTCCCAATGAGCAGTTCTTC
TRBV21-1	many	NA	TRBJ1-5	CASNPFDRDGQPQHF	TGTGCCAGCAACCCCTTTGACAGGGACGGTCAGCCCCAGCATTTT
TRBV5-1	many	NA	TRBJ1-6	CASSSGLSRGLNSPLHF	TGCGCCAGCAGCTCCGGACTCTCAAGGGGTCTTAATTCACCCCTCCACTTT
TRBV5-6	few	TRBD1	TRBJ1-5	CASSLGTGSVGQPQHF	TGTGCCAGCAGCTTGGGGACAGGGTCAGTCGGTCAGCCCCAGCATTTT
TRBV5-1	many	TRBD2	TRBJ2-3	CASSLVSGGAGTDTQYF	TGCGCCAGCAGCTTGGTTAGCGGGGGGGCGGGCACAGATACGCAGTATTTT
TRBV5-1	many	NA	TRBJ2-1	CASSPDSSEQFF	TGCGCCAGCAGCCCGGACAGCAGTGAGCAGTTCTTC
TRBV9	many	NA	TRBJ1-5	CASGVGYSNQPQHF	TGTGCCAGCGGCGTGGGGTATAGCAATCAGCCCCAGCATTTT
TRBV7-9	many	TRBD1	TRBJ2-3	CASSLGTGTQYF	TGTGCCAGCAGCTTAGGGACAGGGACGCAGTATTTT
TRBV29-1	many	NA	TRBJ1-2	CSVGFAQGNYGYTF	TGCAGCGTTGGATTCGCACAGGGCAACTATGGCTACACCTTC
TRBV5-7	few	TRBD2	TRBJ2-3	CASRQTSGKIDTQYF	TGTGCCAGCAGACAGACTAGCGGGAAAATAGATACGCAGTATTTT
TRBV19	NA	NA	TRBJ2-1	CASSTPRGNEQFF	TGTGCCAGTAGTACTCCCAGGGGCAATGAGCAGTTCTTC
TRBV9	NA	TRBD2	TRBJ2-6	CASSVGEGTGANVLTF	TGTGCCAGCAGCGTAGGGGAGGGGACTGGGGCCAACGTCCTGACTTTC
TRBV12-3/TRBV12-4	many	NA	TRBJ2-5	CASSLAQKETQYF	TGTGCCAGCAGTTTAGCACAGAAAGAGACCCAGTACTTC
TRBV20-1	many	NA	TRBJ2-1	CSARDRGGLNNEQFF	TGCAGTGCTAGAGATCGGGGCGGGCTCAACAATGAGCAGTTCTTC
TRBV7-1	NA	TRBD2	TRBJ2-3	CASSSYGLAGVKLGTHLSTDTQYF	TGTGCCAGCAGCTCTTACGGACTAGCGGGGGTAAAGTTGGGAACGCACCTTTCCACAGATACGCAGTATTTT
TRBV6-2/TRBV6-3	NA	NA	TRBJ2-7	CASNRHGYEQYF	TGTGCCAGCAACCGACACGGCTACGAGCAGTACTTC
TRBV7-8	many	NA	TRBJ2-1	CASSLVRLGHNEQFF	TGTGCCAGCAGCTTAGTGAGACTAGGACACAATGAGCAGTTCTTC
TRBV20-1	many	TRBD1	TRBJ1-2	CSAPGQEANYGYTF	TGCAGTGCTCCCGGACAGGAAGCTAACTATGGCTACACCTTC